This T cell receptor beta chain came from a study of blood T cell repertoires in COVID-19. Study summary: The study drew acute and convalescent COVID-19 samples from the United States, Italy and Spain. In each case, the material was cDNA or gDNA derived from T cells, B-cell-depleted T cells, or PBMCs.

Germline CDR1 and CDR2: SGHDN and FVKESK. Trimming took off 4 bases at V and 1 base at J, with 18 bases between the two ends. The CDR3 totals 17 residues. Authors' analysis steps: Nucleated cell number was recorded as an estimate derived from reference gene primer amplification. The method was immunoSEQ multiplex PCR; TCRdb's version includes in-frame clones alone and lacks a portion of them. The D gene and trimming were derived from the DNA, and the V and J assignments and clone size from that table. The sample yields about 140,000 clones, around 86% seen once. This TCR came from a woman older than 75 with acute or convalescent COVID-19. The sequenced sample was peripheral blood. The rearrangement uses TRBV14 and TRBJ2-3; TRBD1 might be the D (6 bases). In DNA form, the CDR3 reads TGTGCCAGCAGCCCCTTCAGGTCCTCAGGGGGCACAGATACGCAGTATTTT. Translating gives CASSPFRSSGGTDTQYF.